A single sample is the source of the 30 T cell receptor beta chains below, sequenced in a study of T-cell reconstitution after alpha-beta-depleted transplantation in children. TCRbeta library preparation incorporated unique molecular identifiers. TCRdb reprocessed the PCR reads via MiXCR and lists one record per CDR3 protein. The sample has around 480,000 distinct CDR3 sequences; around a third are singletons. Sequenced here: PBMCs from the stem cell graft donor, sampled from the stem cell graft. The source is a human donor who donated a stem cell graft to a child with aplastic anemia.

The chain recombines TRBV5-8 with TRBJ2-2; TRBD2 agrees at 7 bases. This CDR3 is 15 amino acids long. The V gene's germline CDR1 is SGHTS and CDR2 YDEGEE. The trim removed 5 bases at V and 4 bases at J, leaving 8 bases unmatched. CDR3 DNA: TGTGCCAGCAGGAGAGTCGGGGGGAGCACCGGGGAGCTGTTTTTT. Encoded protein: CASRRVGGSTGELFF. Complete variable domain (other parts from reference TRBV5-8 and TRBJ2-2): EAGVTQSPTHLIKTRGQQATLRCSPISGHTSVYWYQQALGLGLQFLLWYDEGEERNRGNFPPRFSGRQFPNYSSELNVNALELEDSALYLCASRRVGGSTGELFFGEGSRLTVL.

There are a few counts of this clonotype. This rearrangement joins TRBV12-3 or TRBV12-4 to TRBJ1-2; 8 nucleotides match TRBD1. Germline trimming cut 5 bases from V and 8 bases from J; bases unmatched to any gene: 13. There are 15 residues in the CDR3. Here the CDR3 DNA reads TGTGCCAGCAGTGGGCGGGACAGGACGGCTTGGGGCTACACCTTC. Protein: CASSGRDRTAWGYTF.

Only a few counts were recorded for this clonotype. The J gene is TRBJ2-5, the V gene TRBV28, with D hard to call. The length of the CDR3 is 13 residues. Trimming shortened V by 5 bases and J by 5 bases, and 12 bases separated the two germline ends. CDR1 MDHEN and CDR2 SYDVKM come from the germline V gene. Here the CDR3 reads CASSPLFEETQYF. In DNA form, the CDR3 reads TGTGCCAGCAGTCCCCTTTTCGAGGAGACCCAGTACTTC.

The chain recombines TRBV13 with TRBJ2-3, with D hard to call. The CDR3 extends over 15 amino acids. V lost 1 base and J lost 0, with 8 bases in between. Germline values: CDR1 PRHDT, CDR2 FYEKMQ (reference sequence). The CDR3 loop is CASSLDLISTDTQYF. CDR3 DNA sequence: TGTGCCAGCAGCTTAGATCTGATAAGCACAGATACGCAGTATTTT. The full variable domain, its missing parts supplied by reference TRBV13 and TRBJ2-3, is AAGVIQSPRHLIKEKRETATLKCYPIPRHDTVYWYQQGPGQDPQFLISFYEKMQSDKGSIPDRFSAQQFSDYHSELNMSSLELGDSALYFCASSLDLISTDTQYFGPGTRLTVL.

The V and J genes are TRBV29-1 and TRBJ1-2; D perhaps matches TRBD1 (6 bases). Trimming took off 1 base at V and 6 bases at J, with 9 bases between the two ends. Per germline, CDR1 SQVTM and CDR2 ANQGSEA. This CDR3 contains 12 residues. CDR3 sequence: CSVEGTEHGYTF. The DNA of the CDR3 is TGCAGCGTTGAAGGGACAGAACATGGCTACACCTTC.

The chain is built from TRBV28 and TRBJ1-1; D unclear. Trimming removed 3 bases from V and 0 bases from J, with 14 bases in between. The CDR3 loop spans 16 amino acids. Germline V gene sequence: CDR1 MDHEN, CDR2 SYDVKM. The CDR3 is CASSFYPRHLNTEAFF. CDR3 nucleotides: TGTGCCAGCAGTTTCTATCCAAGACACCTGAACACTGAAGCTTTCTTT.

This clonotype was detected ten times or more. The CDR3 protein is CASSRLVSEGRPGTEAFF. In DNA, the CDR3 is TGTGCCAGCTCACGATTGGTTTCGGAGGGGCGCCCTGGGACTGAAGCTTTCTTT. The V call is TRBV18, the J call TRBJ1-1; tentatively, D is TRBD1 (5 bases). V lost 4 bases to trimming and J lost 5 bases, with 26 bases between them. CDR3 length equals 18 residues. Per germline, CDR1 KGHSH and CDR2 LQKENI.

There are a few counts of this clonotype. The chain couples TRBV12-3 or TRBV12-4 to TRBJ1-5, with a weak D call TRBD1 (5 bases). V lost 5 bases and J lost 1, with 9 bases in between. The CDR3 loop spans 14 amino acids. The CDR3, as DNA: TGTGCCAGCAGTCAGACAGTCAGCAATCAGCCCCAGCATTTT. This translates into CASSQTVSNQPQHF.

This clonotype turned up a few times. The chain uses TRBV6-1 and TRBJ2-7; 8 bases are a match to TRBD2. V shed 6 bases, J shed 4 bases, and the junction held 5 bases outside the gene matches. Germline CDR1 MNHNS, CDR2 SASEGT. This CDR3 is 13 amino acids long. As DNA, the CDR3 is TGTGCCAGCAGACTAGCGGTTGGTTACGAGCAGTACTTC. Encoded protein: CASRLAVGYEQYF.

This clonotype showed up many times. The chain links TRBV7-2 to TRBJ2-5; 7 bases fit TRBD1. CDR3 length: 14 amino acids. V shed 5 bases and J 1 base; nucleotides not matched to a gene: 4. Per the germline V gene, CDR1 is SGHTA and CDR2 is FQGNSA. CDR3 residues: CASSAWTGQETQYF. The DNA for the CDR3 is TGTGCCAGCAGCGCTTGGACAGGCCAAGAGACCCAGTACTTC.

This clonotype was seen a few times. This chain links TRBV5-1 with TRBJ1-1; the D gene is possibly TRBD1 (6 bases). CDR3 size: 14 residues. Trimming took off 4 bases at V and 1 base at J, with 11 bases between the two ends. Germline-derived CDR1 and CDR2 are SGHRS and YFSETQ. This CDR3 reads CASSGIQGNTEAFF. CDR3 sequence (DNA): TGCGCCAGCAGCGGTATACAGGGGAACACTGAAGCTTTCTTT.

This clonotype was found a few times. The gene calls are TRBV12-3 or TRBV12-4 and TRBJ1-1; maybe TRBD1 (6 bases). The V and J ends lost 1 base and 6 bases respectively, with 15 bases between them. The CDR3 sequence is 15 residues long. DNA for the CDR3: TGTGCCAGCAGTTTAGAGGGGGGCGCGTCGGCTGAAGCTTTCTTT. Translation: CASSLEGGASAEAFF.

The V gene is TRBV28, the J gene TRBJ1-1; possibly TRBD1 for D (6 bases). The V gene lost 8 bases and the J gene lost 4 bases, with 11 bases spanning the gap. The CDR3 runs to 12 residues. The V gene's germline CDR1 is MDHEN and CDR2 SYDVKM. This chain's CDR3 is CASGEGGTEAFF. The CDR3 nucleotides are TGTGCCAGCGGTGAAGGGGGCACTGAAGCTTTCTTT.

This clonotype was seen more than once but under ten times. The chain has TRBV7-2 and TRBJ1-4, with unresolved D. CDR3 length equals 13 residues. V lost 5 bases and J 3 bases, leaving 7 bases between the germline ends. Looked up from germline, CDR1 is SGHTA and CDR2 is FQGNSA. CDR3 residues: CASSDMANEKLFF. CDR3 nucleotide sequence: TGTGCCAGCAGCGATATGGCTAATGAAAAACTGTTTTTT.

This clonotype has more than one count but fewer than ten. V gene TRBV2 combines with J gene TRBJ1-1; D unresolved. CDR1 and CDR2 (germline): SNHLY, FYNNEI. The CDR3 loop spans 13 amino acids. The germline V and J ends were trimmed by 6 bases and 5 bases, with 13 bases remaining between them. CDR3 nucleotide sequence: TGTGCCAGCAGAATTCAGGCTGGGACTGAAGCTTTCTTT. Translated, it gives CASRIQAGTEAFF.

The CDR3 region has the DNA TGTGCCAGCAGCTCACGTCGGACTAGCACAGATACGCAGTATTTT. Protein product: CASSSRRTSTDTQYF. The chain has TRBV7-2 and TRBJ2-3, with D tentatively TRBD2 (5 bases). The CDR3 consists of 15 residues. Trimming left V 4 bases short and J 0 bases short, with 11 bases between. Germline V gene lookup returns CDR1 SGHTA and CDR2 FQGNSA.

The chain joins TRBV20-1 to TRBJ1-2, with D uncertain. The CDR3 loop spans 9 amino acids. Germline values: CDR1 DFQATT, CDR2 SNEGSKA (reference sequence). Trimming cost V 6 bases and J 6 bases, with 5 bases left between them. CDR3 sequence: CSAVNGYTF. DNA of the CDR3: TGCAGTGCCGTAAATGGCTACACCTTC.

In the case of this clonotype: It is likely a read error, because the conserved phenylalanine at the end of the CDR3 is missing. No DNA is shown, since the ends of the CDR3 on it are uncertain; the CDR3 is the one TCRdb lists. The J gene is TRBJ2-3, the V gene TRBV7-2; no DNA check was done on the table's D call, TRBD1. The germline V gene encodes CDR1 SGHTA and CDR2 FQGNSA. The CDR3 has 13 amino acids, counting both end residues. The CDR3: CASSSVLPGDTQY.

Many counts were recorded for this clonotype. The chain carries TRBV30 and TRBJ1-3, with D perhaps TRBD1 (5 bases). From germline, CDR1 is GTSNPN and CDR2 SVGIG (reference sequence). The CDR3 runs to 17 residues. Trimming took off 3 bases at V and 0 bases at J, with 18 bases between the two ends. In nucleotides, the CDR3 is TGTGCCTGGAGAGCGAAACAGGACGTTTACTCTGGAAACACCATATATTTT. It encodes CAWRAKQDVYSGNTIYF.

Only a few counts were recorded for this clonotype. The chain's CDR3 is CSAQYTQTSEAFF. Written as DNA, the CDR3 is TGCAGCGCCCAATATACCCAGACCTCTGAAGCTTTCTTT. The chain employs TRBV29-1 and TRBJ1-1; D is ambiguous. The germline V gene encodes CDR1 SQVTM and CDR2 ANQGSEA. V was trimmed by 7 bases and J by 6 bases, leaving 18 bases between them. This CDR3 region has 13 residues.

This clonotype was seen only a few times. This chain links TRBV7-2 with TRBJ2-5, with 12 bases fitting TRBD2. Trimming removed 3 bases from V and 4 bases from J; junction bases left unmatched: 3. CDR1 is SGHTA and CDR2 is FQGNSA in the germline V gene. This CDR3 has 15 residues. CDR3 region: CASSFTSGRTETQYF. DNA for the CDR3: TGTGCCAGCAGCTTCACTAGCGGGAGGACAGAGACCCAGTACTTC.

The chain joins TRBV5-1 to TRBJ2-7; weak D call: TRBD2 (6 bases). This CDR3 comprises 14 residues. With 3 bases removed from V and 1 base from J, the gap between germline ends came to 11 bases. Germline lookup yields CDR1 SGHRS and CDR2 YFSETQ. The CDR3 nucleotides read TGCGCCAGCAGCTCGTTAGCGGAGTCCTACGAGCAGTACTTC. It yields the protein CASSSLAESYEQYF.

A few counts support this clonotype. This chain uses TRBV4-3 with TRBJ2-3, with a weak D call TRBD2 (5 bases). Germline CDR1 and CDR2: LGHNA and YSLEER. The CDR3 totals 16 residues. V dropped 1 base and J dropped 1 base, with 12 bases sitting between them. This chain's CDR3 is CASSQGSWRGTDTQYF. CDR3 in DNA: TGCGCCAGCAGCCAAGGATCGTGGCGGGGCACAGATACGCAGTATTTT.

The rearrangement uses TRBV11-1 and TRBJ1-2; TRBD1 agrees at 9 bases. Trimming at V came to 0 bases and at J to 5 bases, leaving 16 bases not matched to a gene. CDR3 length equals 19 residues. The germline V gene has CDR1 SGHAT and CDR2 FQDESV (reference sequence). Here the CDR3 reads CASSLAVFPGQGHTYGYTF. The CDR3 DNA is TGTGCCAGCAGCTTAGCGGTATTTCCGGGACAGGGACATACTTATGGCTACACCTTC.

The chain joins TRBV10-2 to TRBJ2-3; D is perhaps TRBD1 (5 bases). The CDR3 extends over 14 amino acids. Trimming took 9 bases from V and 4 from J, leaving 17 bases between them. From germline, CDR1 is WSHSY and CDR2 SAAADI. CDR3 amino acids: CASQGPGFSDTQYF. The CDR3 DNA sequence: TGCGCCAGTCAGGGTCCAGGATTCTCAGATACGCAGTATTTT.

The chain has TRBV5-1 and TRBJ1-3, with D possibly matching TRBD1 (5 bases). CDR3 size: 16 residues. Per germline, CDR1 SGHRS and CDR2 YFSETQ. V gave up 0 bases and J gave up 4 bases, with 14 bases separating them. The CDR3 region has the DNA TGCGCCAGCAGCTTGGAACAGGTCACGTCCGGAAACACCATATATTTT. Protein product: CASSLEQVTSGNTIYF.

In its sample, this clonotype was seen a few times. J is TRBJ1-4 and V is TRBV7-9; D unclear. Trimming cost V 5 bases and J 0 bases, with 13 bases left between them. The CDR3 spans 16 residues. CDR1 and CDR2 (germline): SEHNR, FQNEAQ (reference sequence). CDR3 loop: CASSKNVAATNEKLFF. CDR3 nucleotide sequence: TGTGCCAGCAGCAAAAACGTGGCAGCAACTAATGAAAAACTGTTTTTT.

J is TRBJ2-3 and V is TRBV13; 11 nucleotides line up with TRBD2. This CDR3 spans 15 amino acids. CDR1 and CDR2 (germline): PRHDT, FYEKMQ (reference sequence). J was trimmed by 3 bases and V by 5 bases; bases with no gene match: 4. CDR3 DNA: TGTGCCAGCAGCCGAATAGCGGGAGGGACAGATACGCAGTATTTT. Its protein product is CASSRIAGGTDTQYF.

CDR3 loop: CASSQGQGGSNIQYF. The CDR3 DNA sequence: TGTGCCAGCAGTCAAGGACAGGGGGGGTCAAACATTCAGTACTTC. The V call is TRBV12-3 or TRBV12-4, the J call TRBJ2-4; 10 nucleotides match TRBD1. This CDR3 has 15 residues. Trimming cost V 5 bases and J 6 bases; bases outside gene matches: 7.

The sample holds a few counts of this clonotype. The chain joins TRBV30 to TRBJ2-2; no clear D. Trimming cost V 3 bases and J 3 bases, with 20 bases left between them. The V gene's germline CDR1 is GTSNPN and CDR2 SVGIG (reference sequence). The CDR3 has 17 residues. CDR3 sequence reads: CAWSHTRTPSYTGELFF. The DNA of the CDR3 is TGTGCCTGGAGCCACACCAGGACCCCTTCGTACACCGGGGAGCTGTTTTTT. Looking up the rest from reference TRBV30 and TRBJ2-2 gives the full variable domain: SQTIHQWPATLVQPVGSPLSLECTVEGTSNPNLYWYRQAAGRGLQLLFYSVGIGQISSEVPQNLSASRPQDRQFILSSKKLLLSDSGFYLCAWSHTRTPSYTGELFFGEGSRLTVL.